This passage covers 30 T cell receptor beta chains from one sample sequenced in a study of pediatric ulcerative colitis. Repertoires were generated with immunoSEQ multiplex PCR, while TCRdb's copy carries only in-frame clones and drops some. The table records tens of thousands of clones, around four fifths of them present only once. The sequenced sample consisted of blood. The source of these receptors is a boy aged 10-17 years with moderate ulcerative colitis.

The chain uses TRBV7-3 and TRBJ2-1; 15 positions match TRBD2. Germline-derived CDR1 and CDR2 are SGHTA and FQGTGA. This CDR3 is 16 amino acids long. V lost 5 bases and J lost 11; bases outside the gene matches: 10. CDR3 coding DNA: TGTGCCAGCAGCCCCCGGGGACTAGCGGGGGGCAAGAAGCAGTTCTTC. Translation: CASSPRGLAGGKKQFF.

The gene calls are TRBV6-5 and TRBJ1-5; D is perhaps TRBD1 (5 bases). The CDR3 totals 15 residues. Trimming pared 0 bases from V and 1 base from J, leaving 7 bases between. Germline CDR1 reads MNHEY; CDR2 reads SVGAGI. The CDR3 region is CASSYSGTSNQPQHF. Here the CDR3 DNA reads TGTGCCAGCAGTTACTCCGGGACGAGCAATCAGCCCCAGCATTTT.

The chain is built from TRBV27 and TRBJ2-2; D not resolved. CDR3 length: 11 amino acids. Per the germline V gene, CDR1 is MNHEY and CDR2 is SMNVEV (reference sequence). V gave up 6 bases and J gave up 3 bases, with 2 bases separating them. The CDR3 region is CASRYTGELFF. The CDR3 DNA follows: TGTGCCAGCAGATACACCGGGGAGCTGTTTTTT.

The chain recombines TRBV27 with TRBJ2-7; 8 bases line up with TRBD2. V shed 4 bases and J 3 bases; nucleotides not matched to a gene: 8. CDR3 length: 15 residues. Germline V lookup: CDR1 MNHEY, CDR2 SMNVEV (reference sequence). This CDR3 reads CASSSLSAGDYEQYF. The CDR3, as DNA: TGTGCCAGCAGTTCCCTGTCAGCGGGAGACTACGAGCAGTACTTC.

J is TRBJ2-3 and V is TRBV6-1; 7 nucleotides match TRBD1. Germline assignment: CDR1 MNHNS and CDR2 SASEGT. V was pared by 2 bases and J by 7 bases, with 6 bases of the junction left unmatched. The CDR3 loop spans 14 amino acids. CDR3 nucleotides: TGTGCCAGCAGTGAATGGGGGACAGCAAATACGCAGTATTTT. It yields the protein CASSEWGTANTQYF.

V and J are TRBV18 and TRBJ1-6, with D perhaps matching TRBD1 (6 bases). Trimming removed 1 base from V and 5 bases from J, with 9 bases in between. The CDR3 runs to 15 residues. The germline V gene has CDR1 KGHSH and CDR2 LQKENI. The DNA for the CDR3 is TGTGCCAGCTCACCACGGGACATAGATAATTCACCCCTCCACTTT. This translates into CASSPRDIDNSPLHF.

The V gene is TRBV4-1, the J gene TRBJ2-1, with TRBD2 identical over 14 bases. From germline, CDR1 is MGHRA and CDR2 YSYEKL. With 3 bases clipped from V and 9 bases from J, the junction kept 7 bases outside the gene matches. The CDR3 is 16 amino acids. The CDR3 region is CASSHLTSGGAGEQFF. The CDR3 nucleotides read TGCGCCAGCAGCCACCTGACTAGCGGGGGGGCGGGTGAGCAGTTCTTC.

This clone was detected once. V is TRBV30 and J is TRBJ2-3; TRBD2 aligns across 9 bases. Germline V gene sequence: CDR1 GTSNPN, CDR2 SVGIG (reference sequence). The CDR3 runs 15 residues. The V and J ends lost 0 bases and 6 bases, in that order; junction bases with no gene match: 7. CDR3 loop: CAWSVGGRERDTQYF. DNA of the CDR3: TGTGCCTGGAGTGTAGGCGGGAGGGAGAGGGATACGCAGTATTTT.

This chain links TRBV19 with TRBJ2-3; tentative D call: TRBD2 (6 bases). The germline V gene has CDR1 LNHDA and CDR2 SQIVND (reference sequence). This CDR3 has 18 amino acids. V gave up 9 bases and J gave up 4 bases, with 29 bases separating them. The DNA of the CDR3 is TGTGCCAGACGGGGGTTGGCGACCCAAAGAAACCAGCCAGATACGCAGTATTTT. Its protein is CARRGLATQRNQPDTQYF.

V gene TRBV19 combines with J gene TRBJ2-5, with 7 positions matching TRBD1. Germline CDR1 and CDR2: LNHDA and SQIVND (reference sequence). V was pared by 4 bases and J by 5 bases, with 4 bases of the junction left unmatched. The CDR3 has 13 residues. The DNA of the CDR3 is TGTGCCAGTAGTACAACAGGGGCCGAGACCCAGTACTTC. It yields the protein CASSTTGAETQYF.

The genes are TRBV7-6 and TRBJ2-2; 9 bases are shared with TRBD1. The CDR3 spans 22 residues. The V and J ends lost 3 bases and 4 bases, in that order; junction bases with no gene match: 24. Germline loops: CDR1 SGHVS, CDR2 FNYEAQ. CDR3 sequence (DNA): TGTGCCAGCAGCTTGCCACGGCCCAGCGGGGCTGGCCGGGACAGGGTCACCGGGGAGCTGTTTTTT. Protein product: CASSLPRPSGAGRDRVTGELFF.

The chain combines TRBV5-1 with TRBJ2-3, with no clear D. Germline CDR1 SGHRS, CDR2 YFSETQ. Trimming removed 4 bases at V and 6 bases at J, with 12 bases between. This CDR3 is built from 13 residues. CDR3 bases: TGCGCCAGCAGCCCATGGGGTGGCGATACGCAGTATTTT. It encodes CASSPWGGDTQYF.

V usage is TRBV5-4 and J usage is TRBJ2-7; D is uncertain. V lost 0 bases and J 6 bases, leaving 10 bases between the germline ends. The CDR3 covers 13 residues. Per germline, CDR1 SGHNT and CDR2 YYREEE (reference sequence). In DNA form, the CDR3 reads TGTGCCAGCAGCTTGGGGCCAAAAAGCGAGCAGTACTTC. As protein: CASSLGPKSEQYF.

This chain uses TRBV6-5 with TRBJ2-1; 11 positions agree with TRBD2. The CDR3 loop spans 16 amino acids. J gave up 8 bases and V 2 bases, and 8 bases lay outside the gene matches. Germline CDR1 and CDR2: MNHEY and SVGAGI. CDR3 sequence reads: CASSYLSGGGGDEQFF. The CDR3 coding sequence is TGTGCCAGCAGTTACCTTAGCGGGGGGGGCGGCGATGAGCAGTTCTTC.

CDR3 DNA sequence: TGTGCCTGGAGTTTGCGGTGGGGGGGGAGCACAGATACGCAGTATTTT. Translated, it gives CAWSLRWGGSTDTQYF. The V gene is TRBV30, the J gene TRBJ2-3; 7 bases line up with TRBD2. Germline CDR1 reads GTSNPN; CDR2 reads SVGIG (reference sequence). V lost 2 bases, J lost 0 bases, and 8 bases stayed unmatched. This CDR3 spans 16 amino acids.

This clone was observed once. The genes are TRBV18 and TRBJ1-4; D possibly corresponds to TRBD1 (6 bases). Trimming pared 3 bases from V and 8 bases from J, leaving 19 bases between. The germline V gene has CDR1 KGHSH and CDR2 LQKENI. The CDR3 extends over 16 amino acids. In DNA form, the CDR3 reads TGTGCCAGCTCACCCAGATTCGGGGCAGGGGACGAAAAACTGTTTTTT. Amino acid sequence: CASSPRFGAGDEKLFF.

This rearrangement joins TRBV4-1 to TRBJ2-7, with 9 bases aligning to TRBD2. J gave up 3 bases and V 5 bases, and 11 bases lay outside the gene matches. CDR3 size: 16 residues. Germline V gene sequence: CDR1 MGHRA, CDR2 YSYEKL. The CDR3 DNA reads TGCGCCAGCAGCGTCGGGTCGCGGGGGGGAATCTACGAGCAGTACTTC. Protein product: CASSVGSRGGIYEQYF.

J is TRBJ1-5 and V is TRBV9, with D uncertain. Germline CDR1 SGDLS, CDR2 YYNGEE. The CDR3 runs to 14 residues. Trimming left V 0 bases short and J 4 bases short, with 8 bases between. The CDR3 DNA reads as TGTGCCAGCAGCGTAGGGCCTCTTAATCAGCCCCAGCATTTT. Residues: CASSVGPLNQPQHF.

The V call is TRBV7-9, the J call TRBJ2-2; TRBD1 aligns across 7 bases. The length of the CDR3 is 16 residues. Germline loops: CDR1 SEHNR, CDR2 FQNEAQ (reference sequence). J gave up 0 bases and V 2 bases, and 3 bases lay outside the gene matches. Here the CDR3 reads CASSLSGTANTGELFF. The CDR3 DNA sequence: TGTGCCAGCAGCTTATCCGGGACAGCGAACACCGGGGAGCTGTTTTTT.

V usage is TRBV5-4 and J usage is TRBJ2-7; no reliable D call. The CDR3 has 14 amino acids. V was clipped by 3 bases and J by 2 bases, with 12 bases between them. Per the germline V gene, CDR1 is SGHNT and CDR2 is YYREEE (reference sequence). CDR3 protein: CASSSLDGTYEQYF. The CDR3 bases are TGTGCCAGCAGCTCCTTGGACGGTACCTACGAGCAGTACTTC.

This chain uses TRBV27 with TRBJ2-4; D remains ambiguous. V lost 5 bases, J lost 0 bases, and 17 bases lay in between. The CDR3 runs to 17 residues. Germline-derived CDR1 and CDR2 are MNHEY and SMNVEV (reference sequence). Here the CDR3 reads CASSPNDGYLAKNIQYF. For the CDR3, the DNA is TGTGCCAGCAGTCCAAACGACGGTTACCTAGCCAAAAACATTCAGTACTTC.

The chain employs TRBV30 and TRBJ2-7, with D unclear. Germline V CDR1 and CDR2: GTSNPN, SVGIG (reference sequence). The CDR3 loop spans 15 amino acids. The V gene lost 0 bases and the J gene lost 0 bases, with 12 bases spanning the gap. The CDR3 sequence is CAWSVRSWGSYEQYF. CDR3 nucleotide sequence: TGTGCCTGGAGTGTAAGGAGTTGGGGCTCCTACGAGCAGTACTTC.

V gene TRBV7-9 combines with J gene TRBJ2-1, with unresolved D. V was cut by 4 bases and J by 7 bases, with 5 bases left in between. The CDR3 is 11 amino acids. The germline gives CDR1 SEHNR, CDR2 FQNEAQ (reference sequence). CDR3 sequence (DNA): TGTGCCAGCAGCTCAACTAATGAGCAGTTCTTC. Translating gives CASSSTNEQFF.

The chain couples TRBV5-1 to TRBJ1-2; the D is unclear. Trimming stripped 5 bases from V and 1 base from J, with 9 bases between. The germline V gene encodes CDR1 SGHRS and CDR2 YFSETQ. The CDR3 covers 13 residues. The CDR3 nucleotides are TGCGCCAGCAGGCCACCGAATAACTATGGCTACACCTTC. It encodes CASRPPNNYGYTF. Full variable domain (remainder filled in from reference TRBV5-1 and TRBJ1-2): KAGVTQTPRYLIKTRGQQVTLSCSPISGHRSVSWYQQTPGQGLQFLFEYFSETQRNKGNFPGRFSGRQFSNSRSEMNVSTLELGDSALYLCASRPPNNYGYTFGSGTRLTVV.

The V and J genes are TRBV18 and TRBJ1-1, with D possibly being TRBD1 (5 bases). Germline lookup yields CDR1 KGHSH and CDR2 LQKENI. This CDR3 region has 13 residues. Deletions cut 4 bases from V and 5 bases from J, with 11 bases between. The DNA of the CDR3 is TGTGCCAGCTCACGGCAGGGAAAAACTGAAGCTTTCTTT. This codes for CASSRQGKTEAFF.

V usage is TRBV2 and J usage is TRBJ2-1; TRBD1 might be the D (5 bases). This CDR3 spans 13 amino acids. Trimming pared 6 bases from V and 3 bases from J, leaving 9 bases between. Germline lookup yields CDR1 SNHLY and CDR2 FYNNEI. The CDR3 nucleotides read TGTGCCAGCAGAGTAGACAGCTACAATGAGCAGTTCTTC. This codes for CASRVDSYNEQFF.

The V and J genes are TRBV5-8 and TRBJ2-7, with 9 bases identical to TRBD1. Per the germline V gene, CDR1 is SGHTS and CDR2 is YDEGEE. J lost 5 bases, V lost 0 bases, and 6 bases had no gene match. This CDR3 comprises 15 residues. The CDR3 DNA reads TGTGCCAGCAGCTTGGGGACAGGGGAGAGGGACGAGCAGTACTTC. Amino acid sequence: CASSLGTGERDEQYF.

The chain uses TRBV19 and TRBJ1-3; D not resolved. Trimming left V 10 bases short and J 0 bases short, with 10 bases between. The CDR3 extends over 13 amino acids. CDR1 and CDR2 (germline): LNHDA, SQIVND (reference sequence). The CDR3 spells CATQEASGNTIYF. CDR3 coding DNA: TGTGCCACTCAGGAGGCCTCTGGAAACACCATATATTTT.

The genes are TRBV5-6 and TRBJ1-1; 10 nucleotides align to TRBD1. Germline-derived CDR1 and CDR2 are SGHDT and YYEEEE. The CDR3 contains 15 residues. Germline trimming cut 4 bases from V and 11 bases from J; bases unmatched to any gene: 14. The DNA of the CDR3 is TGTGCCAGCAGCCAATTTAACCGGGACAGGGGAGATGCTTTCTTT. Translating it yields CASSQFNRDRGDAFF.

J is TRBJ2-7 and V is TRBV11-2; D might be TRBD1 (6 bases). V was pared by 0 bases and J by 4 bases, with 13 bases between. This CDR3 comprises 15 residues. From germline, CDR1 is SGHAT and CDR2 FQNNGV. The CDR3 DNA reads as TGTGCCAGCAGCTTAGAGGGGGCGTTTCGGTACGAGCAGTACTTC. It is translated as CASSLEGAFRYEQYF. The variable domain in full, completed from reference TRBV11-2 and TRBJ2-7, reads EAGVAQSPRYKIIEKRQSVAFWCNPISGHATLYWYQQILGQGPKLLIQFQNNGVVDDSQLPKDRFSAERLKGVDSTLKIQPAKLEDSAVYLCASSLEGAFRYEQYFGPGTRLTVT.